This TCR beta chain was retrieved from a study of blood T cell repertoires in COVID-19. About the study: In each case, the material was cDNA or gDNA derived from T cells, B-cell-depleted T cells, or PBMCs.

The CDR3 loop spans 13 amino acids. CDR1 and CDR2 (germline): MDHEN, SYDVKM. V was shortened by 3 bases and J by 4 bases, with 9 bases between the two germline ends. TCRdb's table, derived via immunoSEQ multiplex PCR, lists solely in-frame clones and lacks some. The sample contains roughly 200,000 clones, more than 80% of which appear only once. Sequencing was done on a sample of peripheral blood. The TCR sequence derives from a woman between 55 and 75 years old with acute or convalescent COVID-19. This sequence joins TRBV28 and TRBJ2-5; D uncertain. CDR3 region: CASSFVLRETQYF. DNA for the CDR3: TGTGCCAGCAGTTTCGTCCTCAGAGAGACCCAGTACTTC.